This paragraph covers one T cell receptor (beta chain) sequence. Sequencing was performed with immunoSEQ multiplex PCR; in TCRdb, only in-frame clones are kept and a portion is missing. Among roughly 350,000 clones, roughly 85% were seen once, and the ten largest hold roughly 3.7%. These data are taken from a study of blood T cell repertoires in COVID-19. Whole-study context: Donors in the United States, Italy and Spain gave samples during acute or convalescent COVID-19. From T cells, B-cell-depleted T cells, or PBMCs came the material, which was cDNA or gDNA.

V shed 5 bases and J shed 2 bases, with 11 bases lying between them. Germline CDR1 reads SGHAT; CDR2 reads FQNNGV. This CDR3 contains 14 residues. This sequence joins TRBV11-2 and TRBJ2-3, with D uncertain. The source material was peripheral blood. The TCR was taken from a woman aged 18-29 years with acute or convalescent COVID-19. CDR3 sequence (DNA): TGTGCCAGCAGCCCCCTCGGGTACACAGATACGCAGTATTTT. Amino acids: CASSPLGYTDTQYF.